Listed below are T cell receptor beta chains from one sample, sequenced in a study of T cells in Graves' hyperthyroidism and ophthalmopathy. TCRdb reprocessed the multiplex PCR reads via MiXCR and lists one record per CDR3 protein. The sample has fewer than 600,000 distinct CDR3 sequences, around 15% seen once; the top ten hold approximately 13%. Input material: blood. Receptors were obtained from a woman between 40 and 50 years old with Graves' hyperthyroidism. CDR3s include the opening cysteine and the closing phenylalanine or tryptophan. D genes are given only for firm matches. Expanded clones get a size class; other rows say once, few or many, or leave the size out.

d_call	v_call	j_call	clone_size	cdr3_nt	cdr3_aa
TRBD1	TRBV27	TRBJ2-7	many	TGTGCCAGCAGGAGGACAGGGGGCGAGCAGTACTTC	CASRRTGGEQYF
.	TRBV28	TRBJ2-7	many	TGTGCCAGCAGTTCCGGGACGGTCTCCTACGAGCAGTACTTC	CASSSGTVSYEQYF
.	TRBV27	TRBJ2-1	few	TGTGCCAGCATGGCGGAGGGGGCGACCTACAATGAGCAGTTCTTC	CASMAEGATYNEQFF
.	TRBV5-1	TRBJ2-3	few	TGCGCCAGCAGCTTGCCAATTACCACTAGCACAGATACGCAGTATTTT	CASSLPITTSTDTQYF
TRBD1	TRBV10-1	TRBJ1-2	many	TGCGCCAGCAGTGACATAAACCATGACAGGGGCGATTGCTATGGCTACACCTTC	CASSDINHDRGDCYGYTF
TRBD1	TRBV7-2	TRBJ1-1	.	TGTGCCAGCAGCGTTCACAGGGGGACTGAAGCTTTCTTT	CASSVHRGTEAFF
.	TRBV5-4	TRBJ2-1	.	TGTGCCAGCAGCTTGCTAAGTAAGCGGACCTACAATGAGCAGTTCTTC	CASSLLSKRTYNEQFF
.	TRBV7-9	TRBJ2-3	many	TGTGCCAGCAGCCGTGTTGGCACAGATACGCAGTATTTT	CASSRVGTDTQYF
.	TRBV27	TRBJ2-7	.	TGTGCCAGCAGTTTAAGTTCGGCCTACGAGCAGTACTTC	CASSLSSAYEQYF
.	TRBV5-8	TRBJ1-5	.	TGTGCCAGCAGCTGGGGGGGGAACGTGAGCAATCAGCCCCAGCATTTT	CASSWGGNVSNQPQHF
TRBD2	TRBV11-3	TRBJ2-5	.	TGTGCCAGCAGCGAACCTCCGGGACTAGCGGCAGAGACCCAGTACTTC	CASSEPPGLAAETQYF
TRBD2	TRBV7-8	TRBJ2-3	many	TGTGCCAGCGCGGGGGGCGCAGATACGCAGTATTTT	CASAGGADTQYF
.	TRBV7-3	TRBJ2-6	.	TGTGCCAGCAGCTTCGGACACCTCTCTGGGGCCAACGTCCTGACTTTC	CASSFGHLSGANVLTF
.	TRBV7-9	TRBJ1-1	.	TGTGCCAGCAGCTACCCGGAGGCTGAAGCTTTCTTT	CASSYPEAEAFF
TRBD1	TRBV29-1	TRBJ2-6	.	TGCAGCGTCTCCGGGACAGGAATCTCTGGGGCCAACGTCCTGACTTTC	CSVSGTGISGANVLTF
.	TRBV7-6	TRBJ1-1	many	TGTGCCAGCAGCCTCGTGGGAAGAGAAGCTTTCTTT	CASSLVGREAFF
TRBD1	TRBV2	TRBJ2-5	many	TGTGCCAGCAGCTACCTCCAGGGGGTGGAGGAGACCCAGTACTTC	CASSYLQGVEETQYF
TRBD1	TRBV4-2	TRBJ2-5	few	TGTGCCAGCAGCCAAGGACAGGGGGAAGGAGAGACCCAGTACTTC	CASSQGQGEGETQYF
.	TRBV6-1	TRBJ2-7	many	TGTGCCAGCAGCGAGGTGGAGGGTCAAAAGCAGTACTTC	CASSEVEGQKQYF
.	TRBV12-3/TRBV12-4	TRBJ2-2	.	TGTGCCACCGTTTTGGGCGGGAAGAGGAACACCGGGGAGCTGTTTTTT	CATVLGGKRNTGELFF
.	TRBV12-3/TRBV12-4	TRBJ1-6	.	TGTGCCAGCACCCTTTCTGGGGGGGTAAAGAATTCACCCCTCCACTTT	CASTLSGGVKNSPLHF
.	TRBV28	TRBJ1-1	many	TGTGCCAGCAGTCCCTACAAATATCATGAAGCTTTCTTT	CASSPYKYHEAFF
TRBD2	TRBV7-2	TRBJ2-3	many	TGTGCCAGCAGTTCTCAGAGCGGGATTGGTACAGATACGCAGTATTTT	CASSSQSGIGTDTQYF
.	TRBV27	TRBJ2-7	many	TGTGCCAGCAGTTTCGAGAGATTCCGCTCCTACGAGCAGTACTTC	CASSFERFRSYEQYF
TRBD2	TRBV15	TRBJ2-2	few	TGTGCCACCAGCAGATATATGGGAGGGGCGGGCACCGGGGAGCTGTTTTTT	CATSRYMGGAGTGELFF
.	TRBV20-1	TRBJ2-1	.	TGCAGTGCTAGAGGGTACAGTAGCTCCTACAATGAGCAGTTCTTC	CSARGYSSSYNEQFF
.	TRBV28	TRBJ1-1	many	TGTGCCAGCAGTACCCCTAGGCCGGGAACTGAAGCTTTCTTT	CASSTPRPGTEAFF
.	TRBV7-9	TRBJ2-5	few	TGTGCCAGCAGCTGGGCGGGGTTCACGTACCAAGAGACCCAGTACTTC	CASSWAGFTYQETQYF
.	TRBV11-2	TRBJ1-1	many	TGTGCCAGCAGCTTTATCACTGAAGCTTTCTTT	CASSFITEAFF
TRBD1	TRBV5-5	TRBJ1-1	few	TGTGCCAGCAGCTTGGCCCTAGGACAGGGTGCGACTGAAGCTTTCTTT	CASSLALGQGATEAFF
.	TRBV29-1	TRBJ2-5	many	TGCAGCGTTGAATTAGATCTTTTGGACAATCGGGTGGAGACCCAGTACTTC	CSVELDLLDNRVETQYF
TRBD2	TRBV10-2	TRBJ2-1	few	TGCGCCAGCAGTGACATTAGCGGGAGGGTCCGGAATGAGCAGTTCTTC	CASSDISGRVRNEQFF
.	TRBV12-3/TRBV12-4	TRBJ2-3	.	TGTGCCAGCAGGGGGGACTTCACAGATACGCAGTATTTT	CASRGDFTDTQYF
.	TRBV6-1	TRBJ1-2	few	TGTGCCAGCAGCCAGGAGAGCTATGGCTACACCTTC	CASSQESYGYTF
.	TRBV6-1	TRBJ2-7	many	TGTGCCAGCAGACAGCTTAGGGGCGTGGGCTACGAGCAGTACTTC	CASRQLRGVGYEQYF
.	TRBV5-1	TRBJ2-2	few	TGCGCCAGCAGCTTGGATGTCAGCACCGGGGAGCTGTTTTTT	CASSLDVSTGELFF
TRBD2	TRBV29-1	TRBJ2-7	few	TGCAGCGTTCTTGGGACTAGCACTATATACGAGCAGTACTTC	CSVLGTSTIYEQYF
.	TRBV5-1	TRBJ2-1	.	TGTGCCAGCAGCGTAGGTCCGGGGGCCCTAGGGAGTTACAATGAGCAGTTCTTC	CASSVGPGALGSYNEQFF
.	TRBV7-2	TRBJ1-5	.	TGTGCCAGCAGCCAAGCGGCAGGGGGCAATCAGCCCCAGCATTTT	CASSQAAGGNQPQHF
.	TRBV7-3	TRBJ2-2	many	TGTGCCAGCAGCTTAACGTATAGCCAAACAGACGGGGAGCTGTTTTTT	CASSLTYSQTDGELFF
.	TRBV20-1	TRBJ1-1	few	TGCAGTGCTAGAGGGGGCAGCATCACTGAAGCTTTCTTT	CSARGGSITEAFF
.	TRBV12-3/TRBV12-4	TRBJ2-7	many	TGTGCCAGCAGTTTGGCTGGGGGCACCTCCTACGAGCAGTACTTC	CASSLAGGTSYEQYF
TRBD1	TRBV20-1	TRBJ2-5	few	TGCAGTGCTAGGCCGGGACAGGGATTAATGGCCCAGTACTTC	CSARPGQGLMAQYF
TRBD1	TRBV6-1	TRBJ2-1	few	TGTGCCAGCAGTGTGGGACAGCTTACTTACAATGAGCAGTTCTTC	CASSVGQLTYNEQFF
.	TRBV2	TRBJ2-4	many	TGTGCCAGCAGTGGAGGAAACGGCATTCAGTACTTC	CASSGGNGIQYF
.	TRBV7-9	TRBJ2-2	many	TGTGCCAGCAGCTTAGGGGTCTGGGGGACCGGGGAGCTGTTTTTT	CASSLGVWGTGELFF
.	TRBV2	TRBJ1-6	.	TGTGCCAGCAGTGAAGCTAGGGGCCATAATTCACCCCTCCACTTT	CASSEARGHNSPLHF
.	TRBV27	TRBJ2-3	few	TGTGCCAGCAGCCTACGGACACTCAGCACAGATACGCAGTATTTT	CASSLRTLSTDTQYF
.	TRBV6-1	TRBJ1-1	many	TGTGCCAGCGACATTAGGGGTATGTCGAACACTGAAGCTTTCTTT	CASDIRGMSNTEAFF
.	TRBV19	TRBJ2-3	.	TGTGCCAGTGAGCCCCGCATGACTGGGAGATTTAGCACAGATACGCAGTATTTT	CASEPRMTGRFSTDTQYF
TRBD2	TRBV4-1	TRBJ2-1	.	TGCGCCAGCAGCCGGACTAGCGGGAGTTCCTACAATAAGCAGTTCTTC	CASSRTSGSSYNKQFF
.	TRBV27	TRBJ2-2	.	TGTGCCAGCAGACGACCCGCCTTGAGTGGTGCCGGGGAGCTGTTTTTT	CASRRPALSGAGELFF
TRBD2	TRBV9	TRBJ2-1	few	TGTGCCAGCAGCGGGGGACTAGAGGGAGGCAGTACCTACAATGAGCAGTTCTTC	CASSGGLEGGSTYNEQFF
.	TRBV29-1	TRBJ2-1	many	TGCAGCGTTGAGACAGGTTGGGATGAGCAGTTCTTC	CSVETGWDEQFF
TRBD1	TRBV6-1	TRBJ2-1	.	TGTGCCAGCAGGTCGACGGGGACAGGGGAAGACAATGAGCAGTTCTTC	CASRSTGTGEDNEQFF
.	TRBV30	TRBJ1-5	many	TGTGCCTGGAGCGCTTTAAATCAATATAGCAATCAGCCCCAGCATTTT	CAWSALNQYSNQPQHF
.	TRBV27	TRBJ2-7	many	TGTGCCAGCAGTTTATCGGACAACACCTACGAGCAGTACTTC	CASSLSDNTYEQYF
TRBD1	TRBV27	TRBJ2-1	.	TGTGCCAGCACCCCGGACAGGGGGCCCCTAGCGTACAATGAGCAGTTCTTC	CASTPDRGPLAYNEQFF
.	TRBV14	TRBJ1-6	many	TGTGCCAGCAGCCAAGACGGCTATAATTCACCCCTCCACTTT	CASSQDGYNSPLHF